These 32 T cell receptor beta chains were all obtained from the same sample, sequenced in a study of blood T cell repertoires in COVID-19. Produced via immunoSEQ multiplex PCR; TCRdb's table is partial and in-frame only. The sample has about 210,000 clones, about 86% seen once; the top ten hold about 4.1%. The sequencing input was PBMCs or T cells enriched from blood (not recorded which). The receptors stem from a woman between 40 and 55 years old with acute COVID-19.

The gene calls are TRBV11-2 and TRBJ1-6; 9 bases align to TRBD1. Germline V gene lookup returns CDR1 SGHAT and CDR2 FQNNGV. The CDR3 spans 15 residues. V shed 3 bases and J 6 bases; nucleotides not matched to a gene: 3. The CDR3 protein is CASSFQTGGNSPLHF. The DNA for the CDR3 is TGTGCCAGCAGCTTCCAGACAGGGGGTAATTCACCCCTCCACTTT. The complete variable domain, with remaining parts taken from reference TRBV11-2 and TRBJ1-6, reads EAGVAQSPRYKIIEKRQSVAFWCNPISGHATLYWYQQILGQGPKLLIQFQNNGVVDDSQLPKDRFSAERLKGVDSTLKIQPAKLEDSAVYLCASSFQTGGNSPLHFGNGTRLTVT.

The chain uses TRBV10-3 and TRBJ1-1; no clear D gene. V lost 4 bases, J lost 4 bases, and 7 bases lay in between. The germline gives CDR1 ENHRY, CDR2 SYGVKD. The CDR3 loop spans 12 amino acids. CDR3 nucleotides: TGTGCCATCAGTGTCGAGAGCACTGAAGCTTTCTTT. Translating gives CAISVESTEAFF.

The chain is built from TRBV4-2 and TRBJ2-4; TRBD1 agrees at 10 bases. J lost 8 bases, V lost 4 bases, and 11 bases had no gene match. The CDR3 runs 16 residues. Germline V gene data show CDR1 as LGHNA and CDR2 as YNFKEQ. CDR3 region: CASSPRDRGGLDIQYF. Here the CDR3 DNA reads TGTGCCAGCAGCCCCCGGGACAGGGGCGGGTTGGACATTCAGTACTTC.

The chain links TRBV2 to TRBJ1-1; D remains ambiguous. The V gene lost 4 bases and the J gene lost 5 bases, with 14 bases spanning the gap. The CDR3 is 14 amino acids. CDR1 SNHLY and CDR2 FYNNEI come from the germline V gene. CDR3 coding DNA: TGTGCCAGCAGTGGCAGGAAAAGTGTAACTGAAGCTTTCTTT. This codes for CASSGRKSVTEAFF.

The V call is TRBV28, the J call TRBJ1-2; D is perhaps TRBD1 (6 bases). Trimming removed 6 bases at V and 8 bases at J, with 19 bases between. The length of the CDR3 is 14 residues. Germline V gene data show CDR1 as MDHEN and CDR2 as SYDVKM. CDR3 nucleotides: TGTGCCAGCAGCGTCCCAGGGAGAGGGGGAGGCTACACCTTC. Protein product: CASSVPGRGGGYTF.

The chain joins TRBV7-8 to TRBJ1-3; D gene uncertain. CDR3 length: 16 amino acids. Germline loops: CDR1 SGHVS, CDR2 FQNEAQ. Trimming cost V 5 bases and J 0 bases, with 14 bases left between them. The CDR3 DNA follows: TGTGCCAGCAGCGGCTCCGGAGCTTTCTCTGGAAACACCATATATTTT. This codes for CASSGSGAFSGNTIYF.

The gene calls are TRBV9 and TRBJ2-1, with 8 bases identical to TRBD2. The CDR3 extends over 15 amino acids. Germline CDR1 is SGDLS and CDR2 is YYNGEE. Germline trimming cut 0 bases from V and 9 bases from J; bases unmatched to any gene: 8. CDR3 region: CASSVVAGPEGEQFF. The CDR3 DNA is TGTGCCAGCAGCGTAGTAGCGGGGCCCGAGGGTGAGCAGTTCTTC.

V usage is TRBV5-4 and J usage is TRBJ2-4; 7 bases fit TRBD1. There are 18 residues in the CDR3. Trimming took 5 bases from V and 1 from J; bases not matched to a gene: 15. Germline assignment: CDR1 SGHNT and CDR2 YYREEE (reference sequence). This CDR3 is CASSFTGVGGRAKNIQYF. The CDR3 coding sequence is TGTGCCAGCAGTTTCACAGGGGTCGGAGGTAGGGCCAAAAACATTCAGTACTTC.

V gene TRBV9 combines with J gene TRBJ1-2; 10 bases match TRBD1. The CDR3 is 17 amino acids. V trimming: 4 bases; J trimming: 3 bases; junction bases outside the gene matches: 12. Germline-derived CDR1 and CDR2 are SGDLS and YYNGEE. As DNA, the CDR3 is TGTGCCAGCAGCACCGGGACAGGGGCCACCGGGCACTATGGCTACACCTTC. As protein: CASSTGTGATGHYGYTF.

This rearrangement joins TRBV11-2 to TRBJ2-1, with D perhaps matching TRBD2 (6 bases). Germline lookup yields CDR1 SGHAT and CDR2 FQNNGV. The CDR3 loop spans 13 amino acids. Trimming took 2 bases from V and 8 from J, leaving 10 bases between them. The CDR3 bases are TGTGCCAGCAGCTTATGGACTAAACATGAGCAGTTCTTC. Its protein is CASSLWTKHEQFF.

The chain employs TRBV7-9 and TRBJ1-1; 8 positions match TRBD1. CDR3 size: 13 residues. Germline trimming cut 6 bases from V and 1 base from J; bases unmatched to any gene: 1. Looked up from germline, CDR1 is SEHNR and CDR2 is FQNEAQ (reference sequence). The CDR3 DNA is TGTGCCAGCAGGGGGACAGGGAACACTGAAGCTTTCTTT. Its protein is CASRGTGNTEAFF.

The gene calls are TRBV19 and TRBJ2-5; 7 bases are a match to TRBD2. V shed 8 bases, J shed 5 bases, and the junction held 8 bases outside the gene matches. From germline, CDR1 is LNHDA and CDR2 SQIVND (reference sequence). The CDR3 extends over 13 amino acids. This CDR3 reads CASRYGGEETQYF. In nucleotides, the CDR3 is TGTGCCAGTCGCTATGGGGGGGAGGAGACCCAGTACTTC.

The rearrangement uses TRBV9 and TRBJ2-3, with a tentative D call TRBD2 (6 bases). V lost 4 bases to trimming and J lost 0 bases, with 15 bases between them. Germline V CDR1 and CDR2: SGDLS, YYNGEE. The CDR3 length is 16 residues. The CDR3 region has the DNA TGTGCCAGCAGCTTGAGTAGCGGCACTAGCACAGATACGCAGTATTTT. Its translation is CASSLSSGTSTDTQYF.

This chain joins TRBV5-1 and TRBJ2-5; possible D gene TRBD1, 5 bases. In germline, CDR1 is SGHRS, CDR2 YFSETQ. The CDR3 consists of 14 residues. The V and J ends lost 4 bases and 1 base respectively, with 11 bases between them. Here the CDR3 DNA reads TGCGCCAGCAGCCTCAGGGTCCCCCAAGAGACCCAGTACTTC. This encodes CASSLRVPQETQYF. Full variable domain (missing parts from reference TRBV5-1 and TRBJ2-5): KAGVTQTPRYLIKTRGQQVTLSCSPISGHRSVSWYQQTPGQGLQFLFEYFSETQRNKGNFPGRFSGRQFSNSRSEMNVSTLELGDSALYLCASSLRVPQETQYFGPGTRLLVL.

V usage is TRBV7-6 and J usage is TRBJ2-7, with 9 positions matching TRBD1. The CDR3 length is 16 residues. Germline CDR1 reads SGHVS; CDR2 reads FNYEAQ. Trimming cost V 1 base and J 6 bases; bases outside gene matches: 10. The DNA for the CDR3 is TGTGCCAGCAGCTTAGAGGTAGGGACAGGGAATGGCGAGCAGTACTTC. The encoded protein is CASSLEVGTGNGEQYF.

V and J are TRBV27 and TRBJ2-7, with a possible D match to TRBD2 (5 bases). Germline V lookup: CDR1 MNHEY, CDR2 SMNVEV (reference sequence). Trimming removed 5 bases at V and 6 bases at J, with 17 bases between. The length of the CDR3 is 14 residues. The CDR3 is CASSRDYDTLEQYF. Here the CDR3 DNA reads TGTGCCAGCAGTCGCGACTATGACACCCTCGAGCAGTACTTC.

The CDR3 here is CASSVEGQGGELFF. Here the CDR3 DNA reads TGTGCCAGCAGCGTAGAAGGACAAGGAGGGGAGCTGTTTTTT. This sequence joins TRBV9 and TRBJ2-2; the D gene is possibly TRBD1 (5 bases). The germline CDR1 and CDR2 sequences are SGDLS and YYNGEE. Trimming pared 0 bases from V and 8 bases from J, leaving 11 bases between. This CDR3 is 14 amino acids long.

J is TRBJ1-1 and V is TRBV29-1; D remains ambiguous. The CDR3 loop spans 13 amino acids. Germline values: CDR1 SQVTM, CDR2 ANQGSEA. V was pared by 1 base and J by 10 bases, with 16 bases between. The CDR3 here is CSVEVEYGRGAFF. The CDR3 coding sequence is TGCAGCGTTGAAGTAGAGTATGGGCGGGGAGCTTTCTTT. Using reference TRBV29-1 and TRBJ1-1 for the parts outside the CDR3, the full variable domain is SAVISQKPSRDICQRGTSLTIQCQVDSQVTMMFWYRQQPGQSLTLIATANQGSEATYESGFVIDKFPISRPNLTFSTLTVSNMSPEDSSIYLCSVEVEYGRGAFFGQGTRLTVV.

The gene calls are TRBV27 and TRBJ2-4, with a weak D call TRBD1 (5 bases). The CDR3 has 15 residues. Trimming shortened V by 5 bases and J by 1 base, and 12 bases separated the two germline ends. Germline V gene data show CDR1 as MNHEY and CDR2 as SMNVEV (reference sequence). The CDR3 region is CASSRVQGAKNIQYF. In DNA form, the CDR3 reads TGTGCCAGCAGTCGAGTCCAGGGCGCCAAAAACATTCAGTACTTC.

The chain joins TRBV2 to TRBJ2-2; tentatively, D is TRBD2 (6 bases). This CDR3 is built from 14 residues. Trimming left V 7 bases short and J 4 bases short, with 13 bases between. Germline loops: CDR1 SNHLY, CDR2 FYNNEI. The CDR3 nucleotides are TGTGCCAGCAACGGGGGAGTGGTCACCGGGGAGCTGTTTTTT. Its protein product is CASNGGVVTGELFF.

The chain combines TRBV21-1 with TRBJ1-5; TRBD1 is the table's D call, not checked against the DNA. TRBV21-1 is listed as a pseudogene. CDR3 size: 20 residues. The CDR3 region is CASSKAVGQAVQKSNQPQHF. The CDR3 nucleotides read TGTGCCAGCAGCAAAGCGGTAGGACAGGCCGTGCAGAAGAGCAATCAGCCCCAGCATTTT.

For the CDR3, the DNA is TGTGCCAGCAGTTTCCGGGGACTAGCGGGAGTAGGTGAGCAGTTCTTC. This translates into CASSFRGLAGVGEQFF. V gene TRBV27 combines with J gene TRBJ2-1; 14 nucleotides align to TRBD2. Germline V gene sequence: CDR1 MNHEY, CDR2 SMNVEV (reference sequence). The CDR3 is 16 residues long. The ends lost 3 bases at V and 9 bases at J; junction bases unmatched: 7.

This clone came up once. V is TRBV19 and J is TRBJ2-3, with 15 bases aligning to TRBD2. J gave up 6 bases and V 4 bases, and 8 bases lay outside the gene matches. Germline V lookup: CDR1 LNHDA, CDR2 SQIVND (reference sequence). This CDR3 has 17 amino acids. The CDR3 DNA follows: TGTGCCAGTAGTAACTCGGGACTAGCGGGAGGCTTGGATACGCAGTATTTT. Protein: CASSNSGLAGGLDTQYF.

CDR3 residues: CASSSGVWNEQFF. CDR3 DNA: TGCGCCAGCAGCTCCGGGGTGTGGAATGAGCAGTTCTTC. This sequence joins TRBV4-1 and TRBJ2-1; D may be TRBD2 (5 bases). V shed 5 bases and J shed 7 bases, with 12 bases lying between them. Per germline, CDR1 MGHRA and CDR2 YSYEKL. This CDR3 has 13 amino acids.

This chain connects TRBV30 to TRBJ2-6; 10 positions match TRBD1. The V and J ends lost 4 bases and 3 bases, in that order; junction bases with no gene match: 6. There are 16 residues in the CDR3. From germline, CDR1 is GTSNPN and CDR2 SVGIG (reference sequence). CDR3 sequence: CAWTGQGTFGANVLTF. The DNA of the CDR3 is TGTGCCTGGACGGGACAGGGGACATTTGGGGCCAACGTCCTGACTTTC.

The V and J genes are TRBV27 and TRBJ2-6; D is unclear. This CDR3 spans 16 amino acids. V was cut by 5 bases and J by 4 bases, with 15 bases left in between. Germline V gene lookup returns CDR1 MNHEY and CDR2 SMNVEV (reference sequence). CDR3 sequence reads: CASSPSFSYGANVLTF. In nucleotides, the CDR3 is TGTGCCAGCAGTCCATCTTTCAGTTACGGGGCCAACGTCCTGACTTTC.

The chain carries TRBV28 and TRBJ1-1; 9 nucleotides agree with TRBD1. Looked up from germline, CDR1 is MDHEN and CDR2 is SYDVKM. After removal of 5 bases from V and 7 bases from J, the junction contained 8 bases not matched to a gene. The CDR3 totals 14 residues. CDR3 in amino acids: CASSPTGGAFEAFF. CDR3 sequence (DNA): TGTGCCAGCAGTCCAACAGGGGGCGCTTTTGAAGCTTTCTTT.

This rearrangement joins TRBV5-4 to TRBJ2-7; the match to TRBD1 covers 10 bases. Per germline, CDR1 SGHNT and CDR2 YYREEE (reference sequence). J lost 8 bases, V lost 4 bases, and 9 bases had no gene match. The CDR3 contains 14 residues. CDR3 in DNA: TGTGCCAGCAGCCGGGAGGGACAGGGGTTAAAGCAGTACTTC. It yields the protein CASSREGQGLKQYF.

This clone was detected only once. The chain links TRBV7-3 to TRBJ2-2, with D unclear. Germline CDR1 reads SGHTA; CDR2 reads FQGTGA. This CDR3 is built from 13 residues. Trimming removed 4 bases from V and 5 bases from J, with 8 bases in between. The CDR3 is CASSSDTTGELFF. In DNA, the CDR3 is TGTGCCAGCAGCTCCGACACTACCGGGGAGCTGTTTTTT. The full variable domain, completed using reference TRBV7-3 and TRBJ2-2, is GAGVSQTPSNKVTEKGKYVELRCDPISGHTALYWYRQSLGQGPEFLIYFQGTGAADDSGLPNDRFFAVRPEGSVSTLKIQRTERGDSAVYLCASSSDTTGELFFGEGSRLTVL.

V is TRBV28 and J is TRBJ1-3, with D perhaps TRBD1 (6 bases). CDR3 size: 17 residues. The ends were cut back, 3 bases at V and 0 bases at J, with 15 bases in the middle. Germline V CDR1 and CDR2: MDHEN, SYDVKM. The CDR3 region has the DNA TGTGCCAGCAGTTTGAGGGGACAAATATTCTCTGGAAACACCATATATTTT. Its protein product is CASSLRGQIFSGNTIYF.

This clone has at least ten counts. The chain recombines TRBV5-5 with TRBJ2-7; 9 nucleotides line up with TRBD1. Germline CDR1 reads SGHKS; CDR2 reads YYEKEE (reference sequence). The CDR3 runs 15 residues. J was trimmed by 2 bases and V by 3 bases; bases with no gene match: 6. CDR3 sequence reads: CASSYLRDRAYEQYF. DNA for the CDR3: TGTGCCAGCAGCTACCTCCGGGACAGGGCCTACGAGCAGTACTTC.

The count of this clone is one. For the CDR3, the DNA is TGTGCCAGCAGTCCCCTTCCGTCGGGGTATTCACCCCTCCACTTT. Protein: CASSPLPSGYSPLHF. This rearrangement joins TRBV27 to TRBJ1-6; D gene uncertain. V was pared by 5 bases and J by 8 bases, with 16 bases between. Germline-derived CDR1 and CDR2 are MNHEY and SMNVEV (reference sequence). The CDR3 totals 15 residues.